This entry is about one T cell receptor (beta chain). The PCR employed 60 Vbeta primers together with 13 Jbeta primers. Profiling relied on immunoSEQ multiplex PCR, and the TCRdb table lists in-frame clones only, not all of them. Of around 100,000 clones listed, approximately 80% were seen once; the top ten hold 5% to 6.5%. The CDR3 loop spans 13 amino acids. Trimming removed 6 bases from V and 7 bases from J, with 14 bases in between. CDR1 is SGHVS and CDR2 is FNYEAQ in the germline V gene. The data were obtained in a study of cytomegalovirus exposure and HLA in healthy donors. It was healthy bone marrow donors who served as donors.

The sample was PBMCs. The receptor was derived from a woman younger than 35 in good health and CMV-seropositive. The chain employs TRBV7-6 and TRBJ2-3; D is perhaps TRBD2 (6 bases). CDR3 coding DNA: TGTGCCAGCAGTCCCGGAGGGGCGTATACGCAGTATTTT. Translated: CASSPGGAYTQYF.